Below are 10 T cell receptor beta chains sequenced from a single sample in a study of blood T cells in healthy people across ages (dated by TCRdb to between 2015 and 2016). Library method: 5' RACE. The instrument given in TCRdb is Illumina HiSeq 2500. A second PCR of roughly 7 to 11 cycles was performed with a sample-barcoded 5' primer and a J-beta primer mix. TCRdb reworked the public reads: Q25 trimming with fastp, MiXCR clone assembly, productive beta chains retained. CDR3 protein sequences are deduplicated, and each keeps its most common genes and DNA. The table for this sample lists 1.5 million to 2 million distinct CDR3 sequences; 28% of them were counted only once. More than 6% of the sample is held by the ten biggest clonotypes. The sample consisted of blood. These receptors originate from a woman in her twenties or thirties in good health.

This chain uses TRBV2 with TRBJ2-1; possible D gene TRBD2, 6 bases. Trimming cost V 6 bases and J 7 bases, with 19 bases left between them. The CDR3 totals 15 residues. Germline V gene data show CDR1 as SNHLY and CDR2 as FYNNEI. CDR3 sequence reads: CASRPGGIRMNEQFF. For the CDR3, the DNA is TGTGCCAGCAGACCCGGCGGGATTAGAATGAATGAGCAGTTCTTC.

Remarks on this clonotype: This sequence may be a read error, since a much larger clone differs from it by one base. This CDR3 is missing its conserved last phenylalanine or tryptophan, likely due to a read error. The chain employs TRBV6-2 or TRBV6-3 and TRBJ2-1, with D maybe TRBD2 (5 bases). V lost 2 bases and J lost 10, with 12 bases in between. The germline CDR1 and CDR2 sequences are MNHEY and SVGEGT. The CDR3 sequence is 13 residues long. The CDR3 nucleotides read TGTGCCAGCAGTTACGTACGGGATAGAGAGCAGTTCTCC. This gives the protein CASSYVRDREQFS.

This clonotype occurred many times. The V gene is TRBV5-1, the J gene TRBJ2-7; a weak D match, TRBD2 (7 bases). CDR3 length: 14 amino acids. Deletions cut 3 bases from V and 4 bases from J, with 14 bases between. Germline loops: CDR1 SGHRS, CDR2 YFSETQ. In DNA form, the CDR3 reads TGCGCCAGCAGCTCCTCTGCGGGGGCGTACGAGCAGTACTTC. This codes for CASSSSAGAYEQYF.

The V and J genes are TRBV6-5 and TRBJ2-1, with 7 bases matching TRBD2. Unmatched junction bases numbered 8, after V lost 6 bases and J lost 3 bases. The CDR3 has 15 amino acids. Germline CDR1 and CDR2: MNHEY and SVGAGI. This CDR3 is CASRLAERYYNEQFF. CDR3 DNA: TGTGCCAGCAGGCTAGCGGAGCGGTACTACAATGAGCAGTTCTTC.

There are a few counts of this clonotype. In DNA, the CDR3 is TGTGCCAGCAGCGATTCCGGGGGCTACTCTGGGGCCAACGTCCTGACTTTC. This codes for CASSDSGGYSGANVLTF. J is TRBJ2-6 and V is TRBV9; either TRBD1 or TRBD2 may fit D (6 bases each). CDR3 length: 17 residues. Trimming stripped 3 bases from V and 0 bases from J, with 13 bases between. Germline values: CDR1 SGDLS, CDR2 YYNGEE.

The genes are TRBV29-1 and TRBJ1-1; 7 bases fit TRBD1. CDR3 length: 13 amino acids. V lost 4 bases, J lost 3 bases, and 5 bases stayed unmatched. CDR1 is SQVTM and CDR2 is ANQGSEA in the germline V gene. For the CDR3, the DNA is TGCAGCGTTGCCCAGGGGGGATACACTGAAGCTTTCTTT. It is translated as CSVAQGGYTEAFF.

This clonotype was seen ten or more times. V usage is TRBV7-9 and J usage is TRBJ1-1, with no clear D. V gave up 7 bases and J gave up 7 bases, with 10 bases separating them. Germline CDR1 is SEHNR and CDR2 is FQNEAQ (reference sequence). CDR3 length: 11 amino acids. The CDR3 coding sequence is TGTGCCAGCACCCTATATGATGAAGCTTTCTTT. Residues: CASTLYDEAFF.

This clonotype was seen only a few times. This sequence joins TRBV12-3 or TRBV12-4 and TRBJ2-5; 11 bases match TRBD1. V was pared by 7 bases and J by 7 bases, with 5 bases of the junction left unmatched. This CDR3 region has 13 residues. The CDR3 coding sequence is TGTGCCAGCAAGACCGGGACAGGGGGGACCCAGTACTTC. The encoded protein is CASKTGTGGTQYF.

The chain's CDR3 is CASSRHRSEQFF. The CDR3 nucleotides are TGTGCCAGCAGTAGACACCGAAGTGAGCAGTTCTTC. The chain links TRBV6-1 to TRBJ2-1; the D is unclear. This CDR3 comprises 12 residues. Germline assignment: CDR1 MNHNS and CDR2 SASEGT. Trimming cost V 5 bases and J 9 bases, with 11 bases left between them.

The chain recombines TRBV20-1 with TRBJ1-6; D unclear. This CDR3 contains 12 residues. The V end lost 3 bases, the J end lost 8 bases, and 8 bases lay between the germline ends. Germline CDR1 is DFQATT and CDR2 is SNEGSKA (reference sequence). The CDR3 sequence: CSASSGDSPLHF. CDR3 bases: TGCAGTGCTAGTAGTGGTGATTCACCCCTCCACTTT.